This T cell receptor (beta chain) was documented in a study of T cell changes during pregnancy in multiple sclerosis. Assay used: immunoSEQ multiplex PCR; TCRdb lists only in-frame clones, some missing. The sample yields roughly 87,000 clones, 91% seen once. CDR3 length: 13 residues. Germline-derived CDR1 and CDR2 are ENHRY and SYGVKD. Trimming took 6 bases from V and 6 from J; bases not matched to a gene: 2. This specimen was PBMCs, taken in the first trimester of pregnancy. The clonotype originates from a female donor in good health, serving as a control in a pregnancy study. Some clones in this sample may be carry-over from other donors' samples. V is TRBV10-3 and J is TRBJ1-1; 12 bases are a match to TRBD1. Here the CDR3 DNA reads TGTGCCATCAGGGGGACAGGGGGCTCTGAAGCTTTCTTT. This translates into CAIRGTGGSEAFF.